The 25 T cell receptor beta chains below all came from one sample that was sequenced in a study of cytomegalovirus exposure and HLA in healthy donors. PCR was performed using 60 Vbeta and 13 Jbeta primers. Only in-frame clones appear in the TCRdb table, and some are missing; sequencing was by immunoSEQ multiplex PCR. Across approximately 180,000 clones, the top ten clones capture around 6% of the sample. Source material: PBMCs. The receptors were sampled from a man in his thirties or forties in good health and CMV-seronegative.

The chain joins TRBV27 to TRBJ1-2, with D hard to call. Germline values: CDR1 MNHEY, CDR2 SMNVEV (reference sequence). The CDR3 is made up of 12 amino acids. With 2 bases removed from V and 2 bases from J, the gap between germline ends came to 3 bases. This CDR3 reads CASSLQNYGYTF. As DNA, the CDR3 is TGTGCCAGCAGTTTACAGAACTATGGCTACACCTTC.

The J gene is TRBJ2-7, the V gene TRBV6-4; 9 positions agree with TRBD1. J gave up 0 bases and V 6 bases, and 6 bases lay outside the gene matches. The V gene's germline CDR1 is MRHNA and CDR2 SNTAGT. There are 15 residues in the CDR3. The CDR3 loop reads CASSQGTGSSYEQYF. In DNA form, the CDR3 reads TGTGCCAGCAGCCAAGGGACAGGGAGCTCCTACGAGCAGTACTTC.

The V gene is TRBV28, the J gene TRBJ2-7, with a possible D match to TRBD1 (6 bases). V gave up 7 bases and J gave up 0 bases, with 16 bases separating them. The CDR3 runs 15 residues. The germline CDR1 and CDR2 sequences are MDHEN and SYDVKM. Here the CDR3 DNA reads TGTGCCAGCACCTGGGCAGGGACAAGCTCCTACGAGCAGTACTTC. Translated, it gives CASTWAGTSSYEQYF.

J is TRBJ2-4 and V is TRBV28; TRBD2 matches 8 bases. Germline trimming cut 1 base from V and 1 base from J; bases unmatched to any gene: 12. The CDR3 has 19 amino acids. Germline V gene lookup returns CDR1 MDHEN and CDR2 SYDVKM. The CDR3 is CASSLLGLGGGYAKNIQYF. The CDR3 DNA sequence: TGTGCCAGCAGTTTATTGGGACTAGGAGGGGGTTATGCCAAAAACATTCAGTACTTC.

The chain carries TRBV6-6 and TRBJ1-4, with D possibly being TRBD1 (6 bases). V lost 5 bases, J lost 3 bases, and 16 bases lay in between. The CDR3 length is 16 residues. Germline V gene data show CDR1 as MNHNY and CDR2 as SVGAGI (reference sequence). CDR3 residues: CASSRFQGTANEKLFF. The CDR3 DNA reads as TGTGCCAGCAGTCGTTTTCAGGGGACCGCTAATGAAAAACTGTTTTTT.

CDR3 DNA sequence: TGTGCCAGCAGTCATAGGGGGGGAGGGAATGAAGAGACCCAGTACTTC. Amino acids: CASSHRGGGNEETQYF. V and J are TRBV28 and TRBJ2-5; a weak D match, TRBD2 (7 bases). Germline CDR1 and CDR2: MDHEN and SYDVKM. The CDR3 contains 16 residues. Trimming left V 5 bases short and J 3 bases short, with 19 bases between.

V gene TRBV19 combines with J gene TRBJ1-5, with D possibly TRBD1 on 6 matching bases. This CDR3 has 15 residues. Germline V CDR1 and CDR2: LNHDA, SQIVND (reference sequence). The V end lost 4 bases, the J end lost 0 bases, and 10 bases lay between the germline ends. CDR3 sequence: CASSTGQISNQPQHF. The CDR3 nucleotides are TGTGCCAGTAGTACAGGACAGATTAGCAATCAGCCCCAGCATTTT.

This chain joins TRBV9 and TRBJ1-6; D uncertain. The V gene's germline CDR1 is SGDLS and CDR2 YYNGEE. The CDR3 loop spans 15 amino acids. Trimming took off 3 bases at V and 8 bases at J, with 15 bases between the two ends. The CDR3 region has the DNA TGTGCCAGCAGCGCCATTTCAGCGGAGGATTCACCCCTCCACTTT. Its protein is CASSAISAEDSPLHF.

The genes are TRBV5-1 and TRBJ2-5; 13 bases map to TRBD2. Per the germline V gene, CDR1 is SGHRS and CDR2 is YFSETQ. This CDR3 region has 17 residues. The J segment lost 0 bases and the V segment lost 1 base, leaving 3 bases of the junction unmatched. CDR3 loop: CASSLPGTSGNQETQYF. CDR3 coding DNA: TGCGCCAGCAGCTTGCCCGGGACTAGCGGGAACCAAGAGACCCAGTACTTC.

The chain is built from TRBV6-7 and TRBJ1-2; D not resolved. TRBV6-7 is an open reading frame whose function is uncertain. The CDR3 is 10 residues long. Trimming shortened V by 6 bases and J by 5 bases, and 4 bases separated the two germline ends. CDR3 nucleotide sequence: TGTGCCAGCAGGTCTTATGGCTACACCTTC. Protein product: CASRSYGYTF.

The chain links TRBV7-2 to TRBJ2-7, with 7 bases identical to TRBD2. Germline CDR1 and CDR2: SGHTA and FQGNSA. The ends lost 0 bases at V and 4 bases at J; junction bases unmatched: 6. This CDR3 comprises 15 residues. This CDR3 reads CASSLASGESYEQYF. The CDR3, as DNA: TGTGCCAGCAGCTTAGCGAGCGGGGAAAGTTACGAGCAGTACTTC.

Notes on this clone: The junction shows a germline mismatch at one end, possibly a read error. This chain joins TRBV29-1 and TRBJ1-4; maybe TRBD1 (6 bases). The germline V gene encodes CDR1 SQVTM and CDR2 ANQGSEA. CDR3 size: 12 residues. CDR3 bases: TGCAGCGTTGACGGTTTTAGGGGGGGCCTCCTCTTT. This encodes CSVDGFRGGLLF. Combining the CDR3 with reference TRBV29-1 and TRBJ1-4 gives the whole variable domain SAVISQKPSRDICQRGTSLTIQCQVDSQVTMMFWYRQQPGQSLTLIATANQGSEATYESGFVIDKFPISRPNLTFSTLTVSNMSPEDSSIYLCSVDGFRGGLLFGSGTQLSVL.

As regards this clone: The same CDR3 is also encoded by other DNA sequences in this sample. The chain carries TRBV7-9 and TRBJ2-5; 10 nucleotides line up with TRBD2. CDR1 and CDR2 from the germline V gene are SEHNR and FQNEAQ (reference sequence). This CDR3 contains 14 residues. V shed 5 bases, J shed 8 bases, and the junction held 8 bases outside the gene matches. Here the CDR3 reads CASSQSGRAETQYF. CDR3 coding DNA: TGTGCCAGCAGCCAGAGCGGGAGGGCGGAAACCCAGTACTTC.

V and J are TRBV2 and TRBJ1-4; TRBD1 aligns across 9 bases. CDR3 length equals 15 residues. With 3 bases clipped from V and 6 bases from J, the junction kept 5 bases outside the gene matches. CDR1 and CDR2 (germline): SNHLY, FYNNEI. The CDR3 spells CASSDPQGADEKLFF. Written as DNA, the CDR3 is TGTGCCAGCAGTGACCCACAGGGGGCGGATGAAAAACTGTTTTTT.

The V gene is TRBV11-3, the J gene TRBJ1-4, with a tentative D call TRBD1 (5 bases). CDR3 length equals 16 residues. Trimming removed 3 bases from V and 2 bases from J, with 13 bases in between. Looked up from germline, CDR1 is SGHNT and CDR2 is YENEEA. The CDR3 protein is CASSLPGGSTNEKLFF. The CDR3 nucleotides are TGTGCCAGCAGCTTGCCGGGGGGATCGACTAATGAAAAACTGTTTTTT.

The chain combines TRBV30 with TRBJ1-3; D ambiguous. Per the germline V gene, CDR1 is GTSNPN and CDR2 is SVGIG (reference sequence). There are 12 residues in the CDR3. The V end was cut by 4 bases, the J end by 4 bases, with 8 bases between. The CDR3 here is CAWTLVGNTIYF. DNA for the CDR3: TGTGCCTGGACCTTAGTGGGAAACACCATATATTTT.

Details on this clone: A read error may account for a junction end that differs from germline. The rearrangement uses TRBV11-2 and TRBJ2-1, with TRBD2 matching 7 bases. The CDR3 loop spans 18 amino acids. Germline values: CDR1 SGHAT, CDR2 FQNNGV. The CDR3 nucleotides read TGTGCCTGCAGCTTAGGTCGTCTGGCGGGAGATGCCTACAATGAGCAGTTCTTC. This sequence encodes CACSLGRLAGDAYNEQFF.

The chain carries TRBV10-3 and TRBJ1-3; D is perhaps TRBD1 (5 bases). Trimming cost V 8 bases and J 0 bases, with 11 bases left between them. The CDR3 has 14 amino acids. Germline-derived CDR1 and CDR2 are ENHRY and SYGVKD. The CDR3 loop reads CAIGQGNSGNTIYF. The CDR3 bases are TGTGCCATCGGGCAGGGCAACTCTGGAAACACCATATATTTT.

This chain uses TRBV6-5 with TRBJ2-7, with 7 bases aligning to TRBD2. V dropped 7 bases and J dropped 5; count of bases not matched to a gene: 14. CDR3 length: 15 residues. Germline V CDR1 and CDR2: MNHEY, SVGAGI. Here the CDR3 reads CASTSRLSGEHEQYF. The CDR3 region has the DNA TGTGCCAGCACCTCCCGCCTAAGCGGGGAACACGAGCAGTACTTC.

This chain joins TRBV7-6 and TRBJ2-7, with D tentatively TRBD1 (6 bases). Trimming pared 3 bases from V and 4 bases from J, leaving 13 bases between. This CDR3 region has 14 residues. CDR1 is SGHVS, CDR2 FNYEAQ, per germline. In nucleotides, the CDR3 is TGTGCCAGCAGCTTTGACGGCAGGGGTTACGAGCAGTACTTC. Residues: CASSFDGRGYEQYF.

J is TRBJ1-4 and V is TRBV30; D not resolved. The V end lost 1 base, the J end lost 9 bases, and 6 bases lay between the germline ends. Germline lookup yields CDR1 GTSNPN and CDR2 SVGIG (reference sequence). The CDR3 runs 11 residues. CDR3 amino acids: CAWSGAQKLFF. In DNA form, the CDR3 reads TGTGCCTGGAGTGGGGCACAAAAACTGTTTTTT.

The CDR3 reads CASSSEPRTGDETQYF. CDR3 nucleotide sequence: TGTGCCAGCAGCTCAGAACCTCGCACAGGGGATGAGACCCAGTACTTC. The V call is TRBV5-8, the J call TRBJ2-5; the match to TRBD1 covers 7 bases. Germline loops: CDR1 SGHTS, CDR2 YDEGEE. J was trimmed by 5 bases and V by 3 bases; bases with no gene match: 13. The CDR3 runs to 16 residues.

The gene calls are TRBV18 and TRBJ1-2, with a possible D match to TRBD1 (6 bases). This CDR3 is built from 13 residues. Germline lookup yields CDR1 KGHSH and CDR2 LQKENI. V was trimmed by 6 bases and J by 2 bases, leaving 10 bases between them. The CDR3 nucleotides read TGTGCCAGCTCGTACAGGGACAACTATGGCTACACCTTC. The encoded protein is CASSYRDNYGYTF. Full variable domain (remainder filled in from reference TRBV18 and TRBJ1-2): NAGVMQNPRHLVRRRGQEARLRCSPMKGHSHVYWYRQLPEEGLKFMVYLQKENIIDESGMPKERFSAEFPKEGPSILRIQQVVRGDSAAYFCASSYRDNYGYTFGSGTRLTVV.

The chain couples TRBV4-1 to TRBJ2-3, with TRBD2 identical over 10 bases. The CDR3 is 16 amino acids. Germline-derived CDR1 and CDR2 are MGHRA and YSYEKL. Trimming took 0 bases from V and 5 from J; bases not matched to a gene: 5. The chain's CDR3 is CASSQDRGTSVDTQYF. As DNA, the CDR3 is TGCGCCAGCAGCCAAGATCGGGGGACTAGCGTAGATACGCAGTATTTT.

This sequence joins TRBV9 and TRBJ2-1; D might be TRBD2 (5 bases). Trimming took off 4 bases at V and 5 bases at J, with 13 bases between the two ends. Germline loops: CDR1 SGDLS, CDR2 YYNGEE. This CDR3 comprises 14 residues. DNA for the CDR3: TGTGCCAGCAGCCCCCCCCCGGGAAACAATGAGCAGTTCTTC. It encodes CASSPPPGNNEQFF.